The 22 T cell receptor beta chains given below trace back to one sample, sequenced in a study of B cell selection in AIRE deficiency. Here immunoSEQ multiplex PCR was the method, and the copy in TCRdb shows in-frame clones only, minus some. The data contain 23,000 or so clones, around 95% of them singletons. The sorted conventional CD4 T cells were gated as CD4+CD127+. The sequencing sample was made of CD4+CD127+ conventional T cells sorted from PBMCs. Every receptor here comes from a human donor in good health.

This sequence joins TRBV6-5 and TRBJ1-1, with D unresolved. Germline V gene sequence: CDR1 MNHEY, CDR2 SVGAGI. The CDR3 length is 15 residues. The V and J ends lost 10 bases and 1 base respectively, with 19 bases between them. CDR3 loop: CATNTQRRANTEAFF. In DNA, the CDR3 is TGTGCCACTAACACCCAACGTAGGGCGAACACTGAAGCTTTCTTT.

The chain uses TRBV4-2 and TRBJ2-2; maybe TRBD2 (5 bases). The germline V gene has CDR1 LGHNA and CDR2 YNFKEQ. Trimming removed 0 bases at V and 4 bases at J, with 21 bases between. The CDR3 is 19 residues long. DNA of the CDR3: TGTGCCAGCAGCCAAGATGAACGAGGGAAGCGGCGGATCACCGGGGAGCTGTTTTTT. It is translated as CASSQDERGKRRITGELFF.

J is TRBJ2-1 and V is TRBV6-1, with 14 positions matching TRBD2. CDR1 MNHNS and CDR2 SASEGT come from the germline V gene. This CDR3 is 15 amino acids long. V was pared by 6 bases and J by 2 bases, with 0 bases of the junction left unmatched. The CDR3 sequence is CASRTSGGAYNEQFF. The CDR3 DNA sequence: TGTGCCAGCAGGACTAGCGGGGGGGCCTACAATGAGCAGTTCTTC.

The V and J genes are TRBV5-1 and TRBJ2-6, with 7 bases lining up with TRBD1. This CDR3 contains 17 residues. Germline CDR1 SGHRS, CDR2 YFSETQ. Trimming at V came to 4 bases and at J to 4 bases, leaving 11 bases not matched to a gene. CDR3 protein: CASSTNPTGTGANVLTF. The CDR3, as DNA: TGCGCCAGCAGCACCAACCCGACAGGGACCGGGGCCAACGTCCTGACTTTC. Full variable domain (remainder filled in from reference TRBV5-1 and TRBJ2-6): KAGVTQTPRYLIKTRGQQVTLSCSPISGHRSVSWYQQTPGQGLQFLFEYFSETQRNKGNFPGRFSGRQFSNSRSEMNVSTLELGDSALYLCASSTNPTGTGANVLTFGAGSRLTVL.

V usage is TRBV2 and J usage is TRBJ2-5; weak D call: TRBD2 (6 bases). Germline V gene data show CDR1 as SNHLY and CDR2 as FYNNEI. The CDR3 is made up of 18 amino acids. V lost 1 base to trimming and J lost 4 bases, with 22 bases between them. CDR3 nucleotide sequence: TGTGCCAGCAGTGAAGGGTTCGGTAGCGGCCAAGAAGGAGAGACCCAGTACTTC. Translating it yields CASSEGFGSGQEGETQYF. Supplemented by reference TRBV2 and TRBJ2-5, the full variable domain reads EPEVTQTPSHQVTQMGQEVILRCVPISNHLYFYWYRQILGQKVEFLVSFYNNEISEKSEIFDDQFSVERPDGSNFTLKIRSTKLEDSAMYFCASSEGFGSGQEGETQYFGPGTRLLVL.

For the CDR3, the DNA is TGTGCCAGTACCGTGAGGAGGAGCACTGAAGCTTTCTTT. Amino acid sequence: CASTVRRSTEAFF. The genes are TRBV19 and TRBJ1-1, with D hard to call. Germline V CDR1 and CDR2: LNHDA, SQIVND (reference sequence). V gave up 7 bases and J gave up 4 bases, with 13 bases separating them. This CDR3 region has 13 residues.

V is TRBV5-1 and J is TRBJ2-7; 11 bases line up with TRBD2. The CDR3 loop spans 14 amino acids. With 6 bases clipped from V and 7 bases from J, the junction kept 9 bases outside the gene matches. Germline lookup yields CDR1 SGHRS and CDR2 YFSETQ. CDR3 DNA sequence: TGCGCCAGCAATCCACTAGCGGGAGCTTCTGAGCAGTACTTC. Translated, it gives CASNPLAGASEQYF.

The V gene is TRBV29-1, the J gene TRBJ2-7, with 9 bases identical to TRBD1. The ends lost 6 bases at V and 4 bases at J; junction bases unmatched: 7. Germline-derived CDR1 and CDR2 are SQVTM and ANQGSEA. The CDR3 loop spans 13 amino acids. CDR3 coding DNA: TGCAGCGTGGGGACAGGGAACTTATACGAGCAGTACTTC. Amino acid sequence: CSVGTGNLYEQYF.

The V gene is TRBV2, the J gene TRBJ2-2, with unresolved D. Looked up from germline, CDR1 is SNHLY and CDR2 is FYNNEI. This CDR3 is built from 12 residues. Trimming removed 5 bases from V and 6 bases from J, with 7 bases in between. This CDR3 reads CASSSTAGELFF. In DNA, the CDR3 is TGTGCCAGCAGTTCCACAGCCGGGGAGCTGTTTTTT.

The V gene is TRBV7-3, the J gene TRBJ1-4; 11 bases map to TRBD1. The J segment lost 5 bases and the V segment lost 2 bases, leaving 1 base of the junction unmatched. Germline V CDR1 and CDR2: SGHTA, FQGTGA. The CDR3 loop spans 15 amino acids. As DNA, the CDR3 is TGTGCCAGCAGCTTACGGACAGGGGGCAATGAAAAACTGTTTTTT. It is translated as CASSLRTGGNEKLFF.

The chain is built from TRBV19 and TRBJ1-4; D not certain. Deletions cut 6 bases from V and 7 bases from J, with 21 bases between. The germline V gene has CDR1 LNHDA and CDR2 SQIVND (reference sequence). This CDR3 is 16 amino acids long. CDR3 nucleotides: TGTGCCAGTAGCGACAATTTACAGACCTGGGTTGAAAAACTGTTTTTT. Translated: CASSDNLQTWVEKLFF.

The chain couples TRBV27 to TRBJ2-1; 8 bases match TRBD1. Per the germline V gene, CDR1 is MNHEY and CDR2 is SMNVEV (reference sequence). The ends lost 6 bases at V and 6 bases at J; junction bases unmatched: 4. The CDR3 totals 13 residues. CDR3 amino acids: CASSFDRGNEQFF. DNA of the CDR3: TGTGCCAGCAGCTTCGACAGGGGCAATGAGCAGTTCTTC.

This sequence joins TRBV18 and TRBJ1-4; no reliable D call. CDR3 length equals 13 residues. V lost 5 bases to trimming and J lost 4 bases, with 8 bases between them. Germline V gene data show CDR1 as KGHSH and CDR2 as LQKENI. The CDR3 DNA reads TGTGCCAGCTCAAACGCAGATAATGAAAAACTGTTTTTT. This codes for CASSNADNEKLFF.

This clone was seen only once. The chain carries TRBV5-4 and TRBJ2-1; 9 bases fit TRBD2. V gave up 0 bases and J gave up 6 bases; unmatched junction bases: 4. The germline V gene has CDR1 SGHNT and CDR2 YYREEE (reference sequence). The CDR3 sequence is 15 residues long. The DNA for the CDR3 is TGTGCCAGCAGCTTGGATGCGGGAGGGACCAATGAGCAGTTCTTC. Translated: CASSLDAGGTNEQFF.

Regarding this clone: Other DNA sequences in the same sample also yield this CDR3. In DNA form, the CDR3 reads TGCAGCGTTGGTTCCCCGCAGGGCAGGAGGGAGACCCAGTACTTC. Translating it yields CSVGSPQGRRETQYF. This sequence joins TRBV29-1 and TRBJ2-5, with D possibly being TRBD1 or TRBD2 (5 bases each). Germline V gives CDR1 SQVTM, CDR2 ANQGSEA. V lost 4 bases, J lost 5 bases, and 20 bases lay in between. This CDR3 contains 15 residues.

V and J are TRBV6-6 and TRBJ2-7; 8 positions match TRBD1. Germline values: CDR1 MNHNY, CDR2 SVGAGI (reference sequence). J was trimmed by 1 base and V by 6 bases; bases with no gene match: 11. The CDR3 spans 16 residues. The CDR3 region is CASRGVPGQASYEQYF. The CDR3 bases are TGTGCCAGCAGAGGGGTCCCGGGACAGGCTTCCTACGAGCAGTACTTC.

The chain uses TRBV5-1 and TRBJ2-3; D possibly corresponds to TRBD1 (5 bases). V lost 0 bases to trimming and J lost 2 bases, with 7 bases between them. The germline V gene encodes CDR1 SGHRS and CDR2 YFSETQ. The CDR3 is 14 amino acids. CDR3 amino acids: CASSLDRITDTQYF. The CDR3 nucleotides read TGCGCCAGCAGCTTGGACAGGATCACAGATACGCAGTATTTT.

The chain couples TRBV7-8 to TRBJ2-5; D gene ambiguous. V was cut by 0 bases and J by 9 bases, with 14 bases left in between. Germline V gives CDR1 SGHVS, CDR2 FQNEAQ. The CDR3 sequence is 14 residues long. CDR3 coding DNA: TGTGCCAGCAGCTTAGCAGGACGGACGATGGCCCAGTACTTC. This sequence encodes CASSLAGRTMAQYF.

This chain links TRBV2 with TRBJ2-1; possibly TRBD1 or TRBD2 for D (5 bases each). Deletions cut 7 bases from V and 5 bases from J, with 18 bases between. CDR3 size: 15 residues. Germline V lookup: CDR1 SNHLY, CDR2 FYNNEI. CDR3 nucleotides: TGTGCCAGCACCCCGGACACGAACGGGGACAATGAGCAGTTCTTC. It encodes CASTPDTNGDNEQFF.

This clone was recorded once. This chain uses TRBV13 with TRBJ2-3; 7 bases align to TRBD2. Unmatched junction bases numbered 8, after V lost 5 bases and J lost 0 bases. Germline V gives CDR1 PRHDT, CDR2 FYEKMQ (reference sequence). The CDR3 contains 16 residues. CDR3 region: CASSASGAGSTDTQYF. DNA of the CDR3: TGTGCCAGCAGCGCCTCCGGAGCGGGGAGCACAGATACGCAGTATTTT.

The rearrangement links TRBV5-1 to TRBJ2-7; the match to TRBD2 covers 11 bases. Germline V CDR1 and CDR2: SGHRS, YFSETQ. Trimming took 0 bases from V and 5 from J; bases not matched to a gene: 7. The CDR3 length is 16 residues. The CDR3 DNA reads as TGCGCCAGCAGCTTGGTCCTAGCGGGAGGTAATGACGAGCAGTACTTC. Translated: CASSLVLAGGNDEQYF.

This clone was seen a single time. CDR3 region: CASSVGGRTEAFF. DNA of the CDR3: TGTGCCAGCAGTGTCGGGGGTCGCACTGAAGCTTTCTTT. This chain uses TRBV6-1 with TRBJ1-1; D may be TRBD1 (5 bases). From germline, CDR1 is MNHNS and CDR2 SASEGT. V lost 4 bases, J lost 4 bases, and 10 bases lay in between. The CDR3 totals 13 residues.